The sequence of this T cell receptor (beta chain) was determined in a study of spatial heterogeneity in lung cancer. Study in general: Raw reads showed each unique TCR and UMI combination turning up more than ten times on average.

Whole-study results and caveats: For expanded intratumoral alpha and beta TCRs, counts tracked tumor mutation counts.

Losses at the gene ends were 4 bases for V and 7 bases for J; bases not matched to a gene: 7. CDR1 and CDR2 from the germline V gene are DFQATT and SNEGSKA (reference sequence). The CDR3 runs to 14 residues. Each CDR3 protein is one row after TCRdb ran MiXCR on the 5' RACE reads. The sample includes 25,000 to 30,000 distinct CDR3 sequences, roughly 6.9% seen only once; the top ten take 24%. Regarding time point: sample taken at primary tumor resection. This clonotype appeared many times. Its target is unknown. V and J are TRBV20-1 and TRBJ2-1; 10 bases map to TRBD2. The origin of this receptor is a male donor with early-stage non-small cell lung cancer. The material sequenced was lung tumor tissue, taken at surgery. CDR3 region: CSAILAGLGNEQFF. The CDR3 DNA sequence: TGCAGTGCTATACTAGCGGGGCTGGGAAATGAGCAGTTCTTC.